The source of this T cell receptor (beta chain) is a study of shared T cell receptors in the human thymus. The junction had 14 bases not matched to a gene; V was cut back by 5 bases and J by 0 bases. The CDR3 runs 18 residues. Per germline, CDR1 MDHEN and CDR2 SYDVKM. TCRdb's copy holds only in-frame clones and misses some; the assay was immunoSEQ multiplex PCR. The sample has hundreds of thousands of clones; 80% to 90% are singletons. These data are also associated with another study on human thymus T cells. From that second work: The thymus tissue came from resections taken during corrective heart surgery. Unrelated individuals were reported by related research to share highly overlapping thymic repertoires.

This receptor was taken from a boy in the first two years of life with a congenital heart defect. The V gene is TRBV28, the J gene TRBJ2-7; 9 bases align to TRBD1. Material for sequencing was thymocytes. The CDR3 is CASSGDRATHRFSYEQYF. CDR3 nucleotide sequence: TGTGCCAGCAGTGGGGACAGGGCTACACACCGCTTCTCCTACGAGCAGTACTTC.